This entry lists 26 T cell receptor beta chains sequenced from one sample in a study of T cells in Graves' hyperthyroidism and ophthalmopathy. RNA transcripts provided the source from which TCR beta CDR3 regions were amplified. RT-PCR in the first round (using the HTBI primer set) targeted the TCR CDR3. Each CDR3 protein gets one entry after TCRdb re-called the multiplex PCR reads with MiXCR. This sample has hundreds of thousands of distinct CDR3 sequences, with about 12% found just once. Sequencing was carried out using blood. Every receptor here comes from a woman under 30 with Graves' hyperthyroidism.

Ten or more counts support this clonotype. This rearrangement joins TRBV18 to TRBJ2-1, with D possibly called TRBD1 or TRBD2 (6 bases each). In germline, CDR1 is KGHSH, CDR2 LQKENI. The CDR3 is 12 amino acids. V was shortened by 5 bases and J by 8 bases, with 10 bases between the two germline ends. CDR3 bases: TGTGCCAGCTCATCGGAGGGGGATGAGCAGTTCTTC. This sequence encodes CASSSEGDEQFF.

This clonotype was observed many times. CDR3 in DNA: TGTGCCAGCACCTACCGTAGTTTTGGGGCCAATGAAAAACTGTTTTTT. Amino acid sequence: CASTYRSFGANEKLFF. The gene calls are TRBV6-1 and TRBJ1-4; weak D call: TRBD1 (5 bases). There are 16 residues in the CDR3. Germline V CDR1 and CDR2: MNHNS, SASEGT. V was pared by 7 bases and J by 5 bases, with 20 bases between.

This clonotype was counted between two and nine times. J is TRBJ2-5 and V is TRBV10-1; 9 positions match TRBD2. Germline assignment: CDR1 WNHNN and CDR2 SYGVQD (reference sequence). After removal of 4 bases from V and 4 bases from J, the junction contained 4 bases not matched to a gene. The CDR3 has 14 residues. The CDR3, as DNA: TGCGCCAGCAGTGCTAGCGGGGACGGAGAGACCCAGTACTTC. It is translated as CASSASGDGETQYF.

This clonotype was seen repeatedly, ten times or more. This rearrangement joins TRBV28 to TRBJ1-5; D is possibly TRBD1 (5 bases). The germline V gene has CDR1 MDHEN and CDR2 SYDVKM. The CDR3 extends over 16 amino acids. Trimming shortened V by 2 bases and J by 1 base, and 12 bases separated the two germline ends. The CDR3 loop reads CASSLNRMSSNQPQHF. CDR3 nucleotide sequence: TGTGCCAGCAGTTTAAACAGGATGAGCAGCAATCAGCCCCAGCATTTT.

This clonotype has a handful of counts. Here the CDR3 reads CAISESSGPDEQFF. DNA for the CDR3: TGTGCCATCAGTGAGTCATCGGGGCCGGATGAGCAGTTCTTC. The chain combines TRBV10-3 with TRBJ2-1; D is tentatively TRBD1 or TRBD2 (5 bases each). This CDR3 is built from 14 residues. CDR1 and CDR2 (germline): ENHRY, SYGVKD. V dropped 0 bases and J dropped 8 bases, with 11 bases sitting between them.

This clonotype was found many times. The V gene is TRBV7-2, the J gene TRBJ1-5; D not certain. There are 16 residues in the CDR3. Trimming pared 5 bases from V and 0 bases from J, leaving 14 bases between. Germline assignment: CDR1 SGHTA and CDR2 FQGNSA. The CDR3 sequence is CASSALDSDSNQPQHF. CDR3 nucleotides: TGTGCCAGCAGCGCACTGGACTCGGATAGCAATCAGCCCCAGCATTTT.

This clonotype was detected ten times or more. V and J are TRBV20-1 and TRBJ1-4, with a possible D match to TRBD1 (6 bases). Trimming pared 3 bases from V and 8 bases from J, leaving 16 bases between. Germline lookup yields CDR1 DFQATT and CDR2 SNEGSKA (reference sequence). The CDR3 has 14 amino acids. CDR3 sequence (DNA): TGCAGTGCTAGCGGCGGGGGGCCGAGGGAAAAACTGTTTTTT. Translation gives CSASGGGPREKLFF.

This clonotype occurred many times. The chain uses TRBV6-1 and TRBJ1-2, with 8 bases fitting TRBD1. Germline values: CDR1 MNHNS, CDR2 SASEGT. The CDR3 is 13 residues long. The V segment lost 4 bases and the J segment 6 bases; nucleotides outside the gene matches: 4. The DNA of the CDR3 is TGTGCCAGCAGTGTTCAGGGGGCTGATGGCTACACCTTC. Its translation: CASSVQGADGYTF.

There are a few counts of this clonotype. V gene TRBV7-3 combines with J gene TRBJ2-1; a possible D gene is TRBD2 (6 bases). CDR1 is SGHTA, CDR2 FQGTGA, per germline. The CDR3 runs to 15 residues. The ends were cut back, 1 base at V and 2 bases at J, with 9 bases in the middle. As DNA, the CDR3 is TGTGCCAGCAGCTTAAGCGGGGCTACCTACAATGAGCAGTTCTTC. Protein sequence: CASSLSGATYNEQFF. Full variable domain (outside the CDR3, taken from reference TRBV7-3 and TRBJ2-1): GAGVSQTPSNKVTEKGKYVELRCDPISGHTALYWYRQSLGQGPEFLIYFQGTGAADDSGLPNDRFFAVRPEGSVSTLKIQRTERGDSAVYLCASSLSGATYNEQFFGPGTRLTVL.

This clonotype was seen repeatedly, ten times or more. This sequence joins TRBV7-8 and TRBJ1-5; possible D gene TRBD1, 6 bases. V gave up 4 bases and J gave up 1 base, with 11 bases separating them. CDR3 length: 15 residues. Germline V lookup: CDR1 SGHVS, CDR2 FQNEAQ. CDR3 DNA: TGTGCCAGCAGCTCGCAGGGGCCGAGCAATCAGCCCCAGCATTTT. It is translated as CASSSQGPSNQPQHF. Filled out from reference TRBV7-8 and TRBJ1-5, the complete variable domain reads GAGVSQSPRYKVAKRGQDVALRCDPISGHVSLFWYQQALGQGPEFLTYFQNEAQLDKSGLPSDRFFAERPEGSVSTLKIQRTQQEDSAVYLCASSSQGPSNQPQHFGDGTRLSIL.

This clonotype was seen ten or more times. CDR3 in amino acids: CASIADTQYF. CDR3 nucleotide sequence: TGTGCCAGCATTGCAGATACGCAGTATTTT. The chain joins TRBV6-1 to TRBJ2-3; D remains unclear. Germline CDR1 MNHNS, CDR2 SASEGT. V lost 7 bases to trimming and J lost 4 bases, with 3 bases between them. This CDR3 has 10 amino acids.

Many counts were recorded for this clonotype. The chain is built from TRBV29-1 and TRBJ2-3; 8 positions match TRBD2. The J segment lost 6 bases and the V segment lost 3 bases, leaving 5 bases of the junction unmatched. The CDR3 is 13 residues long. Germline lookup yields CDR1 SQVTM and CDR2 ANQGSEA. The CDR3 DNA sequence: TGCAGCGTTGATCTCTCGGGAGGGGATACGCAGTATTTT. This codes for CSVDLSGGDTQYF.

The table lists this clonotype with many counts. The chain combines TRBV20-1 with TRBJ2-7; D is perhaps TRBD2 (5 bases). CDR1 is DFQATT and CDR2 is SNEGSKA in the germline V gene (reference sequence). V was clipped by 5 bases and J by 2 bases, with 13 bases between them. This CDR3 spans 13 amino acids. The CDR3 sequence: CSAPGKSTYEQYF. The CDR3 DNA follows: TGCAGTGCTCCCGGGAAGAGTACCTACGAGCAGTACTTC.

The rearrangement links TRBV6-1 to TRBJ1-4; possibly TRBD1 for D (5 bases). Trimming took off 7 bases at V and 2 bases at J, with 14 bases between the two ends. From germline, CDR1 is MNHNS and CDR2 SASEGT. The CDR3 covers 15 residues. CDR3 DNA: TGTGCCAGCATCCACTCTGGGGGGACTAATGAAAAACTGTTTTTT. Amino acids: CASIHSGGTNEKLFF.

This clonotype was counted a few times. This sequence joins TRBV4-3 and TRBJ2-3; D is perhaps TRBD2 (7 bases). Per germline, CDR1 LGHNA and CDR2 YSLEER. The V gene lost 1 base and the J gene lost 3 bases, with 11 bases spanning the gap. This CDR3 is 15 amino acids long. CDR3 loop: CASSQGRGGTDTQYF. The CDR3 DNA reads as TGCGCCAGCAGCCAAGGAAGGGGGGGAACAGATACGCAGTATTTT.

The rearrangement joins TRBV2 to TRBJ2-3; no clear D. V was clipped by 0 bases and J by 6 bases, with 13 bases between them. Germline V gene sequence: CDR1 SNHLY, CDR2 FYNNEI. The CDR3 length is 15 residues. As DNA, the CDR3 is TGTGCCAGCAGTGAAGCGGGGTTAGGTACGGATACGCAGTATTTT. Amino acids: CASSEAGLGTDTQYF.

Many counts were recorded for this clonotype. At one end the junction does not follow the germline gene, possibly because of a read error. CDR3 protein: CASSLAGGWETQYF. In nucleotides, the CDR3 is TGTGCCAGCAGCCTAGCGGGAGGTTGGGAGACCCAGTACTTC. J is TRBJ2-5 and V is TRBV7-2, with 11 bases fitting TRBD2. The germline V gene has CDR1 SGHTA and CDR2 FQGNSA. The CDR3 loop spans 14 amino acids.

The chain combines TRBV28 with TRBJ1-6; D gene uncertain. This CDR3 comprises 13 residues. Germline V gives CDR1 MDHEN, CDR2 SYDVKM. V was clipped by 5 bases and J by 9 bases, with 11 bases between them. CDR3 residues: CASSPTGGSPLHF. The CDR3 bases are TGTGCCAGCAGTCCGACGGGAGGTTCACCCCTCCACTTT.

This clonotype was counted a few times. The V call is TRBV20-1, the J call TRBJ1-5; D gene unclear. CDR1 is DFQATT and CDR2 is SNEGSKA in the germline V gene (reference sequence). Trimming stripped 3 bases from V and 3 bases from J, with 12 bases between. The CDR3 is 14 residues long. CDR3 sequence reads: CSAREGPDNQPQHF. CDR3 DNA: TGCAGTGCTAGGGAAGGTCCTGACAATCAGCCCCAGCATTTT.

This clonotype was counted only a few times. This rearrangement joins TRBV7-9 to TRBJ1-2, with D maybe TRBD1 (5 bases). Trimming took 3 bases from V and 0 from J, leaving 11 bases between them. This CDR3 region has 15 residues. Germline-derived CDR1 and CDR2 are SEHNR and FQNEAQ (reference sequence). CDR3 amino acids: CASSFPGKANYGYTF. CDR3 DNA sequence: TGTGCCAGCAGCTTCCCAGGGAAAGCTAACTATGGCTACACCTTC.

This clonotype was picked up a small number of times. This chain connects TRBV7-9 to TRBJ2-1; D is perhaps TRBD2 (6 bases). The CDR3 covers 12 residues. The germline CDR1 and CDR2 sequences are SEHNR and FQNEAQ (reference sequence). V was shortened by 5 bases and J by 8 bases, with 10 bases between the two germline ends. CDR3 in amino acids: CASSRDSHEQFF. CDR3 bases: TGTGCCAGCAGCCGGGACTCCCATGAGCAGTTCTTC.

This clonotype was counted ten times or more. The chain links TRBV7-6 to TRBJ1-5; D remains ambiguous. V was cut by 1 base and J by 4 bases, with 8 bases left in between. Looked up from germline, CDR1 is SGHVS and CDR2 is FNYEAQ. The CDR3 is 14 amino acids. CDR3: CASSLVGRNQPQHF. CDR3 bases: TGTGCCAGCAGCTTAGTGGGTCGGAATCAGCCCCAGCATTTT. Full variable domain (remainder filled in from reference TRBV7-6 and TRBJ1-5): GAGVSQSPRYKVTKRGQDVALRCDPISGHVSLYWYRQALGQGPEFLTYFNYEAQQDKSGLPNDRFSAERPEGSISTLTIQRTEQRDSAMYRCASSLVGRNQPQHFGDGTRLSIL.

The chain links TRBV18 to TRBJ2-5, with TRBD2 matching over 7 bases. The germline V gene encodes CDR1 KGHSH and CDR2 LQKENI. V shed 3 bases, J shed 0 bases, and the junction held 4 bases outside the gene matches. CDR3 length: 15 residues. The CDR3 loop is CASSPSSGNQETQYF. CDR3 DNA sequence: TGTGCCAGCTCACCCTCTAGCGGCAACCAAGAGACCCAGTACTTC.

The gene calls are TRBV14 and TRBJ2-1, with 10 bases identical to TRBD1. Germline CDR1 reads SGHDN; CDR2 reads FVKESK. The J segment lost 8 bases and the V segment lost 1 base, leaving 8 bases of the junction unmatched. This CDR3 comprises 16 residues. The CDR3 nucleotides are TGTGCCAGCAGCCAAGGACAGGGGGCTATGGTCGATGAGCAGTTCTTC. Residues: CASSQGQGAMVDEQFF.

This clonotype occurred many times. This chain links TRBV7-9 with TRBJ2-1, with TRBD2 matching over 12 bases. CDR1 is SEHNR and CDR2 is FQNEAQ in the germline V gene (reference sequence). The CDR3 has 15 amino acids. The J segment lost 3 bases and the V segment lost 5 bases, leaving 2 bases of the junction unmatched. Here the CDR3 reads CASSQGLAGYNEQFF. Here the CDR3 DNA reads TGTGCCAGCAGCCAGGGACTAGCGGGCTACAATGAGCAGTTCTTC.

Only a few counts were recorded for this clonotype. The chain joins TRBV6-2 or TRBV6-3 to TRBJ2-3, with 9 bases fitting TRBD2. Losses at the gene ends were 2 bases for V and 0 bases for J; bases not matched to a gene: 0. The germline V gene encodes CDR1 MNHEY and CDR2 SVGEGT. CDR3 length equals 15 residues. The CDR3 reads CASSYLAGSTDTQYF. The CDR3 bases are TGTGCCAGCAGTTACCTAGCGGGAAGCACAGATACGCAGTATTTT.